The 21 T cell receptor beta chains below were found in one sample sequenced in a study of OX40 agonist ivuxolimab in advanced cancers. Libraries were prepared by immunoSEQ multiplex PCR; TCRdb keeps only in-frame clonotypes and omits some of them. The data show some 74,000 clones, about 91% seen once. Material: CD4+ or CD8+ T cells sorted from blood, obtained in a trial of the OX40 agonist ivuxolimab. Every receptor here comes from an adult with an advanced solid tumor such as melanoma, head and neck, liver or kidney cancer.

The J gene is TRBJ2-2, the V gene TRBV28; 8 bases fit TRBD1. Trimming cost V 6 bases and J 4 bases; bases outside gene matches: 4. The CDR3 has 14 amino acids. The germline V gene encodes CDR1 MDHEN and CDR2 SYDVKM. The CDR3 protein is CASSGQGRTGELFF. The CDR3 nucleotides read TGTGCCAGCAGCGGACAGGGACGCACCGGGGAGCTGTTTTTT. Looking up the rest from reference TRBV28 and TRBJ2-2 gives the full variable domain: DVKVTQSSRYLVKRTGEKVFLECVQDMDHENMFWYRQDPGLGLRLIYFSYDVKMKEKGDIPEGYSVSREKKERFSLILESASTNQTSMYLCASSGQGRTGELFFGEGSRLTVL.

This clone occurred a few times. V usage is TRBV19 and J usage is TRBJ1-1; 9 nucleotides align to TRBD1. The CDR3 has 13 residues. Germline values: CDR1 LNHDA, CDR2 SQIVND (reference sequence). Trimming cost V 7 bases and J 1 base; bases outside gene matches: 1. The CDR3 protein is CASKDRGNTEAFF. In nucleotides, the CDR3 is TGTGCCAGTAAGGACAGGGGGAACACTGAAGCTTTCTTT.

V usage is TRBV28 and J usage is TRBJ1-3; D may be TRBD1 (5 bases). Germline CDR1 and CDR2: MDHEN and SYDVKM. Trimming stripped 7 bases from V and 3 bases from J, with 13 bases between. The CDR3 has 14 residues. CDR3: CASNRGDFGNTIYF. DNA of the CDR3: TGTGCCAGCAACCGAGGGGATTTTGGAAACACCATATATTTT.

DNA of the CDR3: TGCGCCAGCAGTGAGGCGTCCGGGACTAGCGGGAATGAGCAGTTCTTC. Translating it yields CASSEASGTSGNEQFF. The V and J genes are TRBV10-1 and TRBJ2-1; 12 bases agree with TRBD2. The CDR3 contains 16 residues. Trimming at V came to 2 bases and at J to 7 bases, leaving 6 bases not matched to a gene. In germline, CDR1 is WNHNN, CDR2 SYGVQD (reference sequence).

V usage is TRBV7-8 and J usage is TRBJ2-3; tentatively, D is TRBD2 (6 bases). Deletions cut 6 bases from V and 3 bases from J, with 16 bases between. Germline V lookup: CDR1 SGHVS, CDR2 FQNEAQ. The CDR3 is 15 residues long. CDR3 protein: CASRAGTRGTDTQYF. The CDR3 DNA sequence: TGTGCCAGCAGGGCAGGGACCCGGGGGACAGATACGCAGTATTTT.

The J gene is TRBJ2-5, the V gene TRBV9; D gene uncertain. Germline-derived CDR1 and CDR2 are SGDLS and YYNGEE. Trimming stripped 1 base from V and 1 base from J, with 5 bases between. This CDR3 comprises 13 residues. DNA for the CDR3: TGTGCCAGCAGCGTAAACGGCCAAGAGACCCAGTACTTC. It is translated as CASSVNGQETQYF.

The chain recombines TRBV30 with TRBJ2-1, with D perhaps assigned TRBD1 or TRBD2 (5 bases each). Trimming took 1 base from V and 15 from J, leaving 16 bases between them. The CDR3 spans 12 residues. Germline CDR1 GTSNPN, CDR2 SVGIG (reference sequence). The CDR3, as DNA: TGTGCCTGGAGTGGGGGCCTTTCGAGGGTGTTCTTC. This gives the protein CAWSGGLSRVFF.

The V call is TRBV15, the J call TRBJ2-7, with D perhaps TRBD1 (6 bases). Germline loops: CDR1 LNHNV, CDR2 YYDKDF (reference sequence). The CDR3 length is 15 residues. V was pared by 4 bases and J by 6 bases, with 19 bases between. CDR3 DNA: TGTGCCACCAGCAAAAACAGGGCCTCACCTACCGAGCAGTACTTC. The encoded protein is CATSKNRASPTEQYF.

This rearrangement joins TRBV2 to TRBJ2-5; 13 nucleotides match TRBD2. The DNA end lines up better with TRBJ2-7; the J call may be wrong. Looked up from germline, CDR1 is SNHLY and CDR2 is FYNNEI. This CDR3 comprises 15 residues. DNA of the CDR3: TGTGCCAGCAGCCCCGGGACTAGCGGGACCTACGAGCAGTACTTC. Translated: CASSPGTSGTYEQYF.

The chain links TRBV10-2 to TRBJ1-4, with 9 bases lining up with TRBD1. With V trimmed by 3 bases and J by 4 bases, 3 bases remained unmatched. The CDR3 is 15 residues long. Looked up from germline, CDR1 is WSHSY and CDR2 is SAAADI. As DNA, the CDR3 is TGCGCCAGCAGTGAACAGGGGGCGAGTAATGAAAAACTGTTTTTT. This sequence encodes CASSEQGASNEKLFF.

V and J are TRBV30 and TRBJ2-5; possible D gene TRBD1, 6 bases. Germline values: CDR1 GTSNPN, CDR2 SVGIG (reference sequence). CDR3 length equals 15 residues. Between the trimmed V and J ends, which lost 5 bases and 4 bases, there was a span of 20 bases. The CDR3 coding sequence is TGTGCCTGGTCCCTTCTTGGTACAGGGAGAGAGACCCAGTACTTC. The encoded protein is CAWSLLGTGRETQYF.

This chain joins TRBV27 and TRBJ1-1, with TRBD1 as a possible D gene (5 bases). The CDR3 has 15 residues. The ends were cut back, 6 bases at V and 0 bases at J, with 14 bases in the middle. The germline V gene encodes CDR1 MNHEY and CDR2 SMNVEV (reference sequence). Written as DNA, the CDR3 is TGTGCCAGCAGGCATAAAGGGGTGATGAACACTGAAGCTTTCTTT. Amino acid sequence: CASRHKGVMNTEAFF.

This clone was picked up one time. V usage is TRBV7-3 and J usage is TRBJ2-3, with D unclear. Trimming stripped 3 bases from V and 4 bases from J, with 8 bases between. The CDR3 runs to 13 residues. The V gene's germline CDR1 is SGHTA and CDR2 FQGTGA. The CDR3 coding sequence is TGTGCCAGCAGCTTTTCCCCGGCAGATACGCAGTATTTT. It is translated as CASSFSPADTQYF. Filled out from reference TRBV7-3 and TRBJ2-3, the complete variable domain reads GAGVSQTPSNKVTEKGKYVELRCDPISGHTALYWYRQSLGQGPEFLIYFQGTGAADDSGLPNDRFFAVRPEGSVSTLKIQRTERGDSAVYLCASSFSPADTQYFGPGTRLTVL.

This clone was counted a few times. The chain is built from TRBV7-2 and TRBJ1-5; 8 positions agree with TRBD1. Trimming at V came to 2 bases and at J to 4 bases, leaving 4 bases not matched to a gene. Germline loops: CDR1 SGHTA, CDR2 FQGNSA. The CDR3 runs to 15 residues. The CDR3 sequence is CASSLWGTGNQPQHF. DNA for the CDR3: TGTGCCAGCAGCTTATGGGGGACAGGAAATCAGCCCCAGCATTTT.

The rearrangement uses TRBV19 and TRBJ1-5; maybe TRBD1 (5 bases). The CDR3 sequence is 14 residues long. Trimming shortened V by 3 bases and J by 6 bases, and 12 bases separated the two germline ends. The germline V gene has CDR1 LNHDA and CDR2 SQIVND (reference sequence). The CDR3 loop reads CASSIGQAGQPQHF. CDR3 sequence (DNA): TGTGCCAGTAGTATTGGACAAGCGGGTCAGCCCCAGCATTTT.

The chain uses TRBV9 and TRBJ1-5, with D unresolved. Trimming shortened V by 1 base and J by 15 bases, and 14 bases separated the two germline ends. This CDR3 contains 12 residues. Per germline, CDR1 SGDLS and CDR2 YYNGEE. The CDR3 sequence is CASSVPPGESHF. The DNA for the CDR3 is TGTGCCAGCAGCGTACCACCGGGCGAATCGCATTTT.

The V gene is TRBV4-2, the J gene TRBJ2-7, with D tentatively TRBD2 (5 bases). Trimming took 4 bases from V and 2 from J, leaving 15 bases between them. This CDR3 has 15 amino acids. Germline CDR1 and CDR2: LGHNA and YNFKEQ. This CDR3 reads CASSRGLQAPYEQYF. The DNA for the CDR3 is TGTGCCAGCAGCCGCGGACTCCAAGCTCCCTACGAGCAGTACTTC.

V is TRBV28 and J is TRBJ1-2, with D possibly matching TRBD1 (6 bases). V lost 8 bases, J lost 3 bases, and 13 bases lay in between. CDR1 is MDHEN and CDR2 is SYDVKM in the germline V gene. CDR3 length: 13 amino acids. CDR3 in amino acids: CASQRGDHYGYTF. The CDR3 DNA follows: TGTGCCAGCCAGAGGGGGGACCACTATGGCTACACCTTC.

In its sample, this clone was seen once. The V and J genes are TRBV27 and TRBJ2-7, with 8 positions matching TRBD2. Trimming at V came to 6 bases and at J to 2 bases, leaving 6 bases not matched to a gene. The CDR3 is 14 residues long. Germline CDR1 reads MNHEY; CDR2 reads SMNVEV (reference sequence). CDR3: CASRTSVLTYEQYF. The CDR3 DNA sequence: TGTGCCAGCAGGACTAGCGTCCTCACCTACGAGCAGTACTTC.

The chain employs TRBV28 and TRBJ2-7, with a possible D match to TRBD1 (6 bases). The CDR3 totals 15 residues. V dropped 2 bases and J dropped 4 bases, with 15 bases sitting between them. Germline V gives CDR1 MDHEN, CDR2 SYDVKM. The CDR3 here is CASSLDWTVLYEQYF. The CDR3, as DNA: TGTGCCAGCAGTTTAGACTGGACAGTATTATACGAGCAGTACTTC.

This clone is a singleton in its sample. This chain links TRBV30 with TRBJ1-4, with D possibly matching TRBD1 (6 bases). V lost 0 bases and J lost 5, with 13 bases in between. The CDR3 is 15 residues long. CDR1 GTSNPN and CDR2 SVGIG come from the germline V gene (reference sequence). The DNA for the CDR3 is TGTGCCTGGAGTGTCCTACAGGGTTTAAATGAAAAACTGTTTTTT. It specifies CAWSVLQGLNEKLFF.